The clone carrying this T cell receptor (beta chain) came up many times. As yet, its antigen is unknown. Original methodology: Building a distant-metastasis classifier for papillary thyroid cancer drew on CDR3 differences across clinicopathological groups. With MiXCR, TCRdb reprocessed the PCR reads. The authors' filters were not applied to this entry. The sample has about 22,000 clones, roughly 15% seen once. Before thyroid surgery, none of the patients had received any treatment. This specimen comes from a study of metastatic and nonmetastatic thyroid tumors. As for the study in general: Repertoire comparisons spanned blood and tumor or nodule tissue from malignant and benign thyroid patients.

The V and J ends lost 4 bases and 5 bases respectively, with 11 bases between them. Germline lookup yields CDR1 MNHNS and CDR2 SASEGT. The CDR3 totals 13 residues. Study results and limitations: Reports indicated that malignant thyroid tumors showed significantly higher TCR beta diversity than benign nodules did, in blood and tumor.

Source material: tumor tissue. This chain uses TRBV6-1 with TRBJ1-1; unclear D gene. This TCR came from a female donor with papillary thyroid cancer or a benign thyroid nodule (not recorded which). Some clones in this sample may be carry-over from other donors' samples. The CDR3 region is CASSGQSWTEAFF. The CDR3 DNA is TGTGCCAGCAGTGGACAATCGTGGACTGAAGCTTTCTTT.